This TCR beta chain was documented in a study of regulatory T cells in long-lasting Graves disease. Study-level background: Treatment with antithyroid drugs for over 5 years, together with positive TSH receptor antibodies, meant persistent Graves' disease.

Time point reported: persistent/refractory GD, antithyroid drugs over 5 years with positive TRAb. From PBMCs, RNA was extracted and then used to make the TCR library. This clonotype has at least ten counts. Its antigen is currently unknown. V lost 4 bases to trimming and J lost 5 bases, with 16 bases between them. The CDR3 contains 15 residues. Germline loops: CDR1 KGHDR, CDR2 SFDVKD. Relying on iRepertoire HTBI primers and Arm-PCR of CDR3 regions, the team built TCR beta libraries. MiXCR was run by TCRdb on the multiplex PCR reads, yielding one entry per CDR3 protein. The table has some 440,000 distinct CDR3 sequences, around 21% seen once. Points from the study as a whole: Among the persistent patients, 2,741 public clonotypes were shared, more than the approximately 960 shared among new patients. Limited samples may have lowered accuracy. Favored gene segments in persistent disease were TRBV28, TRBJ1-2 and TRBJ2-5.

V gene TRBV24-1 combines with J gene TRBJ2-5, with a possible D match to TRBD2 (5 bases). The receptor comes from a female donor with Graves disease. Source: peripheral blood mononuclear cells (PBMCs), taken when the disease was refractory, from a patient treated with antithyroid drugs. This CDR3 is CATSDGRAPGETQYF. CDR3 bases: TGTGCCACCAGTGACGGACGGGCGCCGGGGGAGACCCAGTACTTC.